This T cell receptor beta chain was recovered during a study of cytomegalovirus exposure and HLA in healthy donors. Study at large: The roughly 120 million unique TCR beta sequences, from roughly 180 million T cells, were found by an earlier analysis.

This PCR relied on a set of 60 Vbeta primers and 13 Jbeta primers. TCRdb keeps only in-frame clones here, not all; method: immunoSEQ multiplex PCR. The data show about 89,000 clones, approximately 74% seen once. To note about this clone: Its antigen remains unknown.

Findings and limits, study-wide: Most sequenced TCRs were rare (though some public TCRs occurred in many donors). A later analysis linked some 18,000 TCR beta sequences to HLA alleles at 0.05 false discovery rate.

This clonotype originated in a male donor in good health and CMV-seronegative. The specimen was PBMCs.

DNA of the CDR3: TGTGCCTGGAGTGTACAGGGCACCCCTTCAGCCGAGCAGTACTTC. This encodes CAWSVQGTPSAEQYF. This chain uses TRBV30 with TRBJ2-7, with D maybe TRBD1 (6 bases). The CDR3 consists of 15 residues. Germline CDR1 is GTSNPN and CDR2 is SVGIG (reference sequence). V lost 0 bases to trimming and J lost 6 bases, with 18 bases between them.